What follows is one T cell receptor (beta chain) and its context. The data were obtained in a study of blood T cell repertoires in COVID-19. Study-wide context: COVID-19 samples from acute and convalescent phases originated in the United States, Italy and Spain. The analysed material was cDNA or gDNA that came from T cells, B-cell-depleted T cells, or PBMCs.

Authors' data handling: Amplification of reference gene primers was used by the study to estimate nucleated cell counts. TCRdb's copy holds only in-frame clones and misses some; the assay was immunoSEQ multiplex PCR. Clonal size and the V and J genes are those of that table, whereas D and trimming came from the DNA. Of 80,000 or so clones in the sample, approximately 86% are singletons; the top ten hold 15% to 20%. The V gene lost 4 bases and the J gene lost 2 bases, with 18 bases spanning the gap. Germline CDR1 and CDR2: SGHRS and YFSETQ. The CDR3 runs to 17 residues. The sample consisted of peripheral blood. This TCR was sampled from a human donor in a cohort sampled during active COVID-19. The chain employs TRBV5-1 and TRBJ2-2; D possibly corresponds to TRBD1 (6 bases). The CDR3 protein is CASSQGTWPGNTGELFF. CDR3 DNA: TGCGCCAGCAGCCAGGGGACATGGCCGGGCAACACCGGGGAGCTGTTTTTT.